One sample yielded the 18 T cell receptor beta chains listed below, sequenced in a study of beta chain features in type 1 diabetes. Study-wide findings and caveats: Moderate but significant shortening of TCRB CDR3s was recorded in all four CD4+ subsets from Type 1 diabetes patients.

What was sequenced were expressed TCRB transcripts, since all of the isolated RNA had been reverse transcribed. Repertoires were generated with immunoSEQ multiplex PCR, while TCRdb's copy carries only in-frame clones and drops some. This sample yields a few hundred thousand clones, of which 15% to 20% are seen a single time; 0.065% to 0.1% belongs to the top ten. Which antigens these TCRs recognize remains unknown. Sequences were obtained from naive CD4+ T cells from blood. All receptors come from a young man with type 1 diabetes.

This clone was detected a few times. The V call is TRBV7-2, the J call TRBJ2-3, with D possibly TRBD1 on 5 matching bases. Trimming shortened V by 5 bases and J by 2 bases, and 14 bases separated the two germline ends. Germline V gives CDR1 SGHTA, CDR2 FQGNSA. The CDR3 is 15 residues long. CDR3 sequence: CASSPGQGPTDTQYF. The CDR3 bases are TGTGCCAGCAGCCCAGGGCAGGGTCCCACAGATACGCAGTATTTT. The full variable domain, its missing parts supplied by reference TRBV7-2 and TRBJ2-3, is GAGVSQSPSNKVTEKGKDVELRCDPISGHTALYWYRQSLGQGLEFLIYFQGNSAPDKSGLPSDRFSAERTGGSVSTLTIQRTQQEDSAVYLCASSPGQGPTDTQYFGPGTRLTVL.

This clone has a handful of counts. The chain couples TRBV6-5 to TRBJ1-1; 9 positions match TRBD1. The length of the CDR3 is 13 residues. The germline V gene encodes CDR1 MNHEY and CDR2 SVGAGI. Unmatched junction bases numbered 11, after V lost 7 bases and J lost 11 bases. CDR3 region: CASNPTGGFQAFF. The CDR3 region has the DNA TGTGCCAGCAACCCGACAGGGGGTTTTCAGGCTTTCTTT.

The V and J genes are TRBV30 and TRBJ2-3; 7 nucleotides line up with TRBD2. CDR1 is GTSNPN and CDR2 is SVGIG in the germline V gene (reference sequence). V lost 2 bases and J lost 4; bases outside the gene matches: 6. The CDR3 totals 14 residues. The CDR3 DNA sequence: TGTGCCTGGAGTACAGCGGGGACCCCAGATACGCAGTATTTT. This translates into CAWSTAGTPDTQYF.

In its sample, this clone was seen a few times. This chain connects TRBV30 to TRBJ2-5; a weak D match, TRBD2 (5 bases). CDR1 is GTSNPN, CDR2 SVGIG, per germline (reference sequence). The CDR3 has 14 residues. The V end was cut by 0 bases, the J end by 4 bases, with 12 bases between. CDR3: CAWSVGASTETQYF. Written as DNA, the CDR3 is TGTGCCTGGAGTGTGGGTGCTAGCACAGAGACCCAGTACTTC.

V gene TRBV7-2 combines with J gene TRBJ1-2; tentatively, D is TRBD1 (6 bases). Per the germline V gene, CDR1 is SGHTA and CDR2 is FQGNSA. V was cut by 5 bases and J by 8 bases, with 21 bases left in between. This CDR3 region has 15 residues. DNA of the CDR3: TGTGCCAGCAGCCTCCGACAGTCAGGGGAAGAAGGCTACACCTTC. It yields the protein CASSLRQSGEEGYTF.

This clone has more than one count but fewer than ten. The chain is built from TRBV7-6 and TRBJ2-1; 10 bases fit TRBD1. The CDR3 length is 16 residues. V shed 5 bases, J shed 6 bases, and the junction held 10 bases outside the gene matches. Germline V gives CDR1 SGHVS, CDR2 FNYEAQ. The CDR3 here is CASSPISGQGTNEQFF. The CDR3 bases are TGTGCCAGCAGCCCCATTTCGGGACAGGGGACCAATGAGCAGTTCTTC.

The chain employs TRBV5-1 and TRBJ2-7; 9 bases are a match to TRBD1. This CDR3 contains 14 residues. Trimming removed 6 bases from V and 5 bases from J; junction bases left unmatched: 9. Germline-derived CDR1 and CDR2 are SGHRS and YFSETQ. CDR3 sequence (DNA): TGCGCCAGCATGACTGGGACAGGGCGCAACGAGCAGTACTTC. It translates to CASMTGTGRNEQYF.

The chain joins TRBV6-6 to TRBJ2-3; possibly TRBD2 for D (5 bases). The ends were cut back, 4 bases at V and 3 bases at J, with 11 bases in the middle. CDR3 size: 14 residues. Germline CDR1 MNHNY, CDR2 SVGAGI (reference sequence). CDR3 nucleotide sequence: TGTGCCAGCAGTTCACTAGTTGAAACAGATACGCAGTATTTT. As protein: CASSSLVETDTQYF.

For the CDR3, the DNA is TGCAGCGCTATTCGTACAGGGGAAGGCTACACCTTC. The encoded protein is CSAIRTGEGYTF. The rearrangement uses TRBV29-1 and TRBJ1-2; TRBD1 matches 7 bases. Germline CDR1 and CDR2: SQVTM and ANQGSEA. Unmatched junction bases numbered 10, after V lost 7 bases and J lost 8 bases. The CDR3 totals 12 residues.

CDR3 amino acids: CASSLADRASSYNEQFF. The CDR3 nucleotides read TGTGCCAGCAGCTTAGCGGACAGGGCTAGCTCCTACAATGAGCAGTTCTTC. The chain uses TRBV7-6 and TRBJ2-1, with 8 bases fitting TRBD1. V dropped 0 bases and J dropped 0; count of bases not matched to a gene: 4. The CDR3 has 17 residues. Germline CDR1 reads SGHVS; CDR2 reads FNYEAQ.

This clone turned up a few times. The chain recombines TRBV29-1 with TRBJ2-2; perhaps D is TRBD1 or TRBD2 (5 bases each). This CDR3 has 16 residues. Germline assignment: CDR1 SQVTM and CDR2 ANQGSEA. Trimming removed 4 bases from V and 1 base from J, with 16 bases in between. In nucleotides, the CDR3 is TGCAGCGTTGCCGGGGCGCTGTTAAGGAACACCGGGGAGCTGTTTTTT. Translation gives CSVAGALLRNTGELFF.

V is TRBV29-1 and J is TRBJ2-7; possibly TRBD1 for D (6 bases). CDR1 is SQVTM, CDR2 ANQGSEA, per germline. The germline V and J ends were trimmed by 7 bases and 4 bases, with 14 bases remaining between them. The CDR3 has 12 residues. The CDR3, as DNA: TGCAGCGCGTGGACAGACCATTACGAGCAGTACTTC. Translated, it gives CSAWTDHYEQYF.

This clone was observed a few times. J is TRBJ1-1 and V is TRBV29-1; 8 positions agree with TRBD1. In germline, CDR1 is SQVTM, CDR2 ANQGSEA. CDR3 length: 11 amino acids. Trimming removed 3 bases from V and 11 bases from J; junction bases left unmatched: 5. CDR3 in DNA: TGCAGCGTTGACGGACAGGGTTGGGCTTTCTTT. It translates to CSVDGQGWAFF.

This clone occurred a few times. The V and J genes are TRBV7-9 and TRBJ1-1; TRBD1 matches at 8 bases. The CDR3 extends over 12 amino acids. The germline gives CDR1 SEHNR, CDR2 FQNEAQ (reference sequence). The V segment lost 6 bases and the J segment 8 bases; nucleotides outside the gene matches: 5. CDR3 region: CASSQTGAEAFF. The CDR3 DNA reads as TGTGCCAGCAGTCAGACAGGGGCGGAAGCTTTCTTT.

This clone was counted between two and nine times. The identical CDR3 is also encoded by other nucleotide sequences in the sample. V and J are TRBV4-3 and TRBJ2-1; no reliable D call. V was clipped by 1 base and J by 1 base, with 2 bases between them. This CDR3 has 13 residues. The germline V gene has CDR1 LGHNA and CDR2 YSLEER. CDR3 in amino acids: CASSQASYNEQFF. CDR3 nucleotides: TGCGCCAGCAGCCAAGCGTCCTACAATGAGCAGTTCTTC.

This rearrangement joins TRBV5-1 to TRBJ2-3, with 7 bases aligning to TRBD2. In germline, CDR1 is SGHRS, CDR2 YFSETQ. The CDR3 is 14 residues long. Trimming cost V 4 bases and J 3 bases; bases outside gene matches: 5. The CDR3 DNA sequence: TGCGCCAGCAGCGATCCCGGGGGGACAGATACGCAGTATTTT. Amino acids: CASSDPGGTDTQYF.

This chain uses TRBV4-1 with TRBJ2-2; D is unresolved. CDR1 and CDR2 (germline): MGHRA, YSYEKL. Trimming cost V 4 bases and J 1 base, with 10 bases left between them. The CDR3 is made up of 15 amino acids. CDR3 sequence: CASSPGPWNTGELFF. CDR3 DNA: TGCGCCAGCAGCCCCGGGCCGTGGAACACCGGGGAGCTGTTTTTT.

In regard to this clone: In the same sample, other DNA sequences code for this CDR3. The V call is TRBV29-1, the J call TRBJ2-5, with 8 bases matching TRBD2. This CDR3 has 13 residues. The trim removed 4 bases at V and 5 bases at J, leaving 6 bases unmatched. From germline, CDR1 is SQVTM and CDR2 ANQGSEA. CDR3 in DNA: TGCAGCGTTGTAGCGGGGCTGAGGGAGACCCAGTACTTC. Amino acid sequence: CSVVAGLRETQYF.